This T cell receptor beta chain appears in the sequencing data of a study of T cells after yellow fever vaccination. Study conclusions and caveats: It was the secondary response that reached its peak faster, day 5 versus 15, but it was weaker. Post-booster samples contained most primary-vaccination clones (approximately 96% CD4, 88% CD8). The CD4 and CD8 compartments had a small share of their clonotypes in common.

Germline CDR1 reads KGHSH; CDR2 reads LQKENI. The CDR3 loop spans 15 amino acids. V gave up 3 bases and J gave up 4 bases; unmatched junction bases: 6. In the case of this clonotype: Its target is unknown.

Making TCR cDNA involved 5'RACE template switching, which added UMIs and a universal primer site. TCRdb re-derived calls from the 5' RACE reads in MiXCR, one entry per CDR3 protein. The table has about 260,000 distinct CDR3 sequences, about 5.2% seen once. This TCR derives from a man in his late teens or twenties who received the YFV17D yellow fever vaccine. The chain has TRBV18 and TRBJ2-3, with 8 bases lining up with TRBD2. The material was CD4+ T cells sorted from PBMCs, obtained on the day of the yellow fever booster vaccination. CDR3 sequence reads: CASSPPTGGSDTQYF. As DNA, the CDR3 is TGTGCCAGCTCACCCCCTACGGGGGGGTCAGATACGCAGTATTTT.